This T cell receptor beta chain comes out of a study of radiotherapy plus CTLA-4 blockade in lung cancer. The wider study: An objective response was seen in roughly a sixth of patients, and disease control in 25% to 40%.

Germline CDR1 is SNHLY and CDR2 is FYNNEI. CDR3 length: 15 amino acids. Trimming cost V 6 bases and J 8 bases, with 22 bases left between them. Study findings and constraints: TCR clones of tumor origin grew in blood after radiotherapy plus ipilimumab.

Clones were sequenced by immunoSEQ multiplex PCR, and TCRdb holds only the in-frame ones, with some missing. The sample lists more than 90,000 clones, almost 90% occurring once. To note about this clone: Its antigen is as yet unknown.

Sequences were derived from peripheral blood, sampled from a patient treated with radiotherapy plus ipilimumab. This TCR was sampled from a human donor with non-small cell lung cancer that progressed on radiotherapy plus ipilimumab. The V gene is TRBV2, the J gene TRBJ1-2, with D tentatively TRBD1 (6 bases). The CDR3 DNA follows: TGTGCCAGCAGGGGAAACCGGGACAAAAAAGAAGGCTACACCTTC. Encoded protein: CASRGNRDKKEGYTF. The variable domain in full, completed from reference TRBV2 and TRBJ1-2, reads EPEVTQTPSHQVTQMGQEVILRCVPISNHLYFYWYRQILGQKVEFLVSFYNNEISEKSEIFDDQFSVERPDGSNFTLKIRSTKLEDSAMYFCASRGNRDKKEGYTFGSGTRLTVV.